One sample yielded the 13 T cell receptor beta chains listed below, sequenced in a study of blood T cell repertoires in COVID-19. TCRdb's copy holds only in-frame clones and misses some; the assay was immunoSEQ multiplex PCR. Of about 270,000 clones in the sample, about 87% were seen once. The sequencing input was PBMCs or T cells enriched from blood (not recorded which). These receptors came from a woman under 40 with acute COVID-19.

V and J are TRBV5-4 and TRBJ2-7, with 15 bases lining up with TRBD2. This CDR3 has 16 residues. Germline V gene sequence: CDR1 SGHNT, CDR2 YYREEE (reference sequence). Trimming took 3 bases from V and 5 from J; bases not matched to a gene: 6. The CDR3 sequence is CASSSPGLAGGNEQYF. The CDR3 coding sequence is TGTGCCAGCAGCTCGCCTGGACTAGCGGGAGGGAACGAGCAGTACTTC.

Written as DNA, the CDR3 is TGTGCCAGCAGCTCCGGAGCACTTAGCAATCAGCCCCAGCATTTT. Protein product: CASSSGALSNQPQHF. The V and J genes are TRBV11-3 and TRBJ1-5; D unclear. Per the germline V gene, CDR1 is SGHNT and CDR2 is YENEEA. V shed 4 bases and J shed 0 bases, with 10 bases lying between them. The length of the CDR3 is 15 residues.

The chain employs TRBV5-1 and TRBJ1-4; maybe TRBD1 (5 bases). The length of the CDR3 is 16 residues. Trimming stripped 4 bases from V and 4 bases from J, with 17 bases between. The germline CDR1 and CDR2 sequences are SGHRS and YFSETQ. This CDR3 reads CASSPLAGTYNEKLFF. The CDR3 DNA is TGCGCCAGCAGCCCTTTGGCAGGGACTTATAATGAAAAACTGTTTTTT. Drawing the rest from reference TRBV5-1 and TRBJ1-4, the complete variable domain is KAGVTQTPRYLIKTRGQQVTLSCSPISGHRSVSWYQQTPGQGLQFLFEYFSETQRNKGNFPGRFSGRQFSNSRSEMNVSTLELGDSALYLCASSPLAGTYNEKLFFGSGTQLSVL.

V is TRBV21-1 and J is TRBJ1-5; the table calls TRBD1, which could not be checked here. TRBV21-1 is reported as a pseudogene. This CDR3 is built from 17 residues. As DNA, the CDR3 is TGTGCCAGCAGCAAACTTGATGGCCAGGGCCCCTCTCAGCCCCAGCATTTT. This gives the protein CASSKLDGQGPSQPQHF.

The J gene is TRBJ2-7, the V gene TRBV9; 11 bases fit TRBD2. Germline V gene sequence: CDR1 SGDLS, CDR2 YYNGEE. This CDR3 region has 14 residues. V was clipped by 3 bases and J by 7 bases; unmatched bases: 6. CDR3 residues: CASSGTSGLREQYF. CDR3 bases: TGTGCCAGCAGCGGGACTAGCGGGTTGAGGGAGCAGTACTTC.

The rearrangement uses TRBV29-1 and TRBJ2-7, with TRBD2 matching over 10 bases. The CDR3 is made up of 15 amino acids. Germline CDR1 is SQVTM and CDR2 is ANQGSEA. V lost 1 base and J lost 7; bases outside the gene matches: 10. The CDR3 loop is CSVEGLLAGVWEQYF. Written as DNA, the CDR3 is TGCAGCGTTGAAGGACTGCTAGCGGGAGTGTGGGAGCAGTACTTC.

The genes are TRBV4-1 and TRBJ1-4; TRBD1 agrees at 9 bases. The CDR3 runs to 15 residues. Germline V CDR1 and CDR2: MGHRA, YSYEKL. V dropped 5 bases and J dropped 7; count of bases not matched to a gene: 8. CDR3 amino acids: CASSSMGTGFEKLFF. In DNA, the CDR3 is TGCGCCAGCAGCTCCATGGGGACAGGGTTTGAAAAACTGTTTTTT.

The chain uses TRBV19 and TRBJ2-7; 7 nucleotides agree with TRBD1. Germline assignment: CDR1 LNHDA and CDR2 SQIVND (reference sequence). This CDR3 has 14 amino acids. The J segment lost 2 bases and the V segment lost 3 bases, leaving 4 bases of the junction unmatched. This CDR3 is CASSIRTGTYEQYF. The CDR3 DNA sequence: TGTGCCAGTAGTATCCGGACAGGCACCTACGAGCAGTACTTC.

The chain has TRBV18 and TRBJ2-7; 7 bases line up with TRBD1. The CDR3 loop spans 14 amino acids. Trimming removed 0 bases from V and 3 bases from J; junction bases left unmatched: 2. Germline loops: CDR1 KGHSH, CDR2 LQKENI. In DNA form, the CDR3 reads TGTGCCAGCTCACCACCCCGGGACAGCTACGAGCAGTACTTC. It translates to CASSPPRDSYEQYF.

CDR3 sequence (DNA): TGTGCCAGCAGGGAACAGGGGCTTAGCACAGATACGCAGTATTTT. It translates to CASREQGLSTDTQYF. The chain combines TRBV28 with TRBJ2-3, with 7 bases identical to TRBD1. The junction had 6 bases not matched to a gene; V was cut back by 6 bases and J by 0 bases. Germline V gene data show CDR1 as MDHEN and CDR2 as SYDVKM. The CDR3 is made up of 15 amino acids.

This clone was recorded a few times. The CDR3 region has the DNA TGTGCCAGTAGCTTACTAGCGGGAGGACCCACAGATACGCAGTATTTT. Its protein product is CASSLLAGGPTDTQYF. The rearrangement links TRBV19 to TRBJ2-3, with 12 nucleotides matching TRBD2. The J segment lost 2 bases and the V segment lost 6 bases, leaving 6 bases of the junction unmatched. This CDR3 contains 16 residues. Per the germline V gene, CDR1 is LNHDA and CDR2 is SQIVND (reference sequence).

This clone appeared once. The chain links TRBV4-1 to TRBJ2-7, with D possibly TRBD2 on 6 matching bases. Per the germline V gene, CDR1 is MGHRA and CDR2 is YSYEKL. Trimming pared 1 base from V and 0 bases from J, leaving 22 bases between. CDR3 length: 19 residues. This CDR3 reads CASSQGELGWRGSSYEQYF. DNA of the CDR3: TGCGCCAGCAGCCAAGGCGAACTGGGCTGGCGGGGAAGCTCCTACGAGCAGTACTTC.

The chain has TRBV4-1 and TRBJ2-3, with 9 bases lining up with TRBD2. Germline V CDR1 and CDR2: MGHRA, YSYEKL. Trimming took 4 bases from V and 3 from J; bases not matched to a gene: 8. The CDR3 covers 16 residues. The CDR3 here is CASSPVYAGGTDTQYF. The CDR3 DNA sequence: TGCGCCAGCAGCCCAGTTTACGCGGGAGGGACAGATACGCAGTATTTT.